This T cell receptor beta chain stems from a study of post-analysis software for immune sequencing data. Sequencing libraries made from TCR beta cDNA carried unique molecular identifiers. TCRdb re-called the PCR reads through MiXCR, storing one row per CDR3 protein. The table lists around 710,000 distinct CDR3 sequences, approximately 44% of them singletons. General study results and limits: Patients carried 5 or 6 TRBV segments more frequently than controls did, and TRBV5-6, TRBV5-1 and TRBV20-1 were among them.

As concerns this clonotype: Antigen specificity is unknown.

Between the trimmed V and J ends, which lost 10 bases and 4 bases, there was a span of 10 bases. There are 11 residues in the CDR3. Material: blood. This clonotype was obtained from a girl aged 10 to 17 with multiple sclerosis. This chain joins TRBV12-3 or TRBV12-4 and TRBJ2-5, with D perhaps matching TRBD2 (6 bases). As DNA, the CDR3 is TGTGCCACACTAGCCGGAGAGACCCAGTACTTC. Its translation is CATLAGETQYF.